One and the same sample provided the 5 T cell receptor beta chains below, sequenced in a study of OX40 agonist ivuxolimab in advanced cancers. Library method: the immunoSEQ multiplex PCR assay. The immuneACCESS repertoire file appears here via TCRdb, limited to in-frame rearrangements. These files lack a portion of the clones; in checked studies, under half of the deficit traces to unresolved V genes, and the cause of the others is not known. The sample table shows 65,000 to 95,000 clones, and 92% are seen once. The leading ten clones occupy nearly 0.55% of the sample. The sample consisted of CD4+ or CD8+ T cells sorted from blood, taken in a trial of the OX40 agonist ivuxolimab. These TCRs come from an adult with an advanced solid tumor such as melanoma, head and neck, liver or kidney cancer.

The chain recombines TRBV4-3 with TRBJ2-5; no clear D gene. The germline V and J ends were trimmed by 1 base and 2 bases, with 8 bases remaining between them. Per the germline V gene, CDR1 is LGHNA and CDR2 is YSLEER. The CDR3 length is 14 residues. CDR3 nucleotides: TGCGCCAGCAGCCAAGGACGTCTACAAGAGACCCAGTACTTC. The encoded protein is CASSQGRLQETQYF.

The chain links TRBV28 to TRBJ2-7, with TRBD1 identical over 8 bases. Germline CDR1 MDHEN, CDR2 SYDVKM. This CDR3 is 15 amino acids long. The trim removed 3 bases at V and 3 bases at J, leaving 7 bases unmatched. CDR3 sequence reads: CASSFGRGPFYEQYF. CDR3 nucleotide sequence: TGTGCCAGCAGTTTCGGCAGGGGGCCCTTCTACGAGCAGTACTTC. The full variable domain, with the rest looked up from reference TRBV28 and TRBJ2-7, is DVKVTQSSRYLVKRTGEKVFLECVQDMDHENMFWYRQDPGLGLRLIYFSYDVKMKEKGDIPEGYSVSREKKERFSLILESASTNQTSMYLCASSFGRGPFYEQYFGPGTRLTVT.

This chain connects TRBV7-2 to TRBJ2-5, with D possibly being TRBD2 (5 bases). Trimming left V 4 bases short and J 2 bases short, with 14 bases between. CDR1 is SGHTA, CDR2 FQGNSA, per germline. This CDR3 is 15 amino acids long. For the CDR3, the DNA is TGTGCCAGCAGCTCCAGATCGGGAAGACAAGAGACCCAGTACTTC. This sequence encodes CASSSRSGRQETQYF.

Concerning this clone: One junction end disagrees with the germline gene, perhaps due to a read error. The chain uses TRBV5-4 and TRBJ2-2, with unresolved D. CDR1 SGHNT and CDR2 YYREEE come from the germline V gene (reference sequence). The CDR3 totals 12 residues. CDR3 sequence: CASRPNAGELFF. Written as DNA, the CDR3 is TGTGCCAGCAGACCGAACGCCGGGGAGCTGTTTTTT.

The genes are TRBV5-4 and TRBJ1-3, with no clear D. The V end was cut by 0 bases, the J end by 2 bases, with 3 bases between. Germline CDR1 SGHNT, CDR2 YYREEE (reference sequence). The length of the CDR3 is 13 residues. CDR3 region: CASSLAPGNTIYF. In DNA form, the CDR3 reads TGTGCCAGCAGCTTGGCCCCTGGAAACACCATATATTTT.